This T cell receptor (beta chain) emerged from a study of blood T cell repertoires in COVID-19. Study in general: Samples of COVID-19 (acute and convalescent) were obtained from the United States, Italy and Spain. From T cells, B-cell-depleted T cells, or PBMCs came the material, which was cDNA or gDNA.

The ends lost 5 bases at V and 0 bases at J; junction bases unmatched: 9. Germline lookup yields CDR1 MNHNY and CDR2 SVGAGI (reference sequence). CDR3 length equals 18 residues. Original data processing: By means of reference gene primer amplification, nucleated cell counts were estimated. Libraries were prepared by immunoSEQ multiplex PCR; TCRdb keeps only in-frame clonotypes and omits some of them. That table supplies the V and J calls and clone size; D and trimming were determined from the DNA. The sample holds some 100,000 clones; over 75% are singletons and the top ten take around 13%. Sequenced input: peripheral blood. The clonotype originates from a human donor in a cohort sampled during active COVID-19. J is TRBJ2-4 and V is TRBV6-6; 11 nucleotides align to TRBD2. CDR3 nucleotides: TGTGCCAGCAGTCCAGATGGGGGACTAGCGGTAGCCAAAAACATTCAGTACTTC. As protein: CASSPDGGLAVAKNIQYF.